This TCR beta chain was found in a study of shared clonotypes between healthy human individuals. Germline CDR1 SGHNT, CDR2 YYREEE (reference sequence). The CDR3 has 12 amino acids. V was cut by 4 bases and J by 5 bases, with 9 bases left in between. The method was immunoSEQ multiplex PCR; TCRdb's version includes in-frame clones alone and lacks a portion of them. The table lists about 2.4 million clones, 93% of them singletons, with about 0.38% in the top ten. The material sequenced was naive CD4+ T cells from PBMCs. Subset specified: CD45RA+ positively selected. This chain links TRBV5-4 with TRBJ1-2; no definite D call. The TCR was taken from a man between 18 and 35 years old in good health. Some clones in this sample may be carry-over from other donors' samples. Here the CDR3 reads CASSLVGYGYTF. The CDR3, as DNA: TGTGCCAGCAGCCTAGTAGGGTATGGCTACACCTTC.